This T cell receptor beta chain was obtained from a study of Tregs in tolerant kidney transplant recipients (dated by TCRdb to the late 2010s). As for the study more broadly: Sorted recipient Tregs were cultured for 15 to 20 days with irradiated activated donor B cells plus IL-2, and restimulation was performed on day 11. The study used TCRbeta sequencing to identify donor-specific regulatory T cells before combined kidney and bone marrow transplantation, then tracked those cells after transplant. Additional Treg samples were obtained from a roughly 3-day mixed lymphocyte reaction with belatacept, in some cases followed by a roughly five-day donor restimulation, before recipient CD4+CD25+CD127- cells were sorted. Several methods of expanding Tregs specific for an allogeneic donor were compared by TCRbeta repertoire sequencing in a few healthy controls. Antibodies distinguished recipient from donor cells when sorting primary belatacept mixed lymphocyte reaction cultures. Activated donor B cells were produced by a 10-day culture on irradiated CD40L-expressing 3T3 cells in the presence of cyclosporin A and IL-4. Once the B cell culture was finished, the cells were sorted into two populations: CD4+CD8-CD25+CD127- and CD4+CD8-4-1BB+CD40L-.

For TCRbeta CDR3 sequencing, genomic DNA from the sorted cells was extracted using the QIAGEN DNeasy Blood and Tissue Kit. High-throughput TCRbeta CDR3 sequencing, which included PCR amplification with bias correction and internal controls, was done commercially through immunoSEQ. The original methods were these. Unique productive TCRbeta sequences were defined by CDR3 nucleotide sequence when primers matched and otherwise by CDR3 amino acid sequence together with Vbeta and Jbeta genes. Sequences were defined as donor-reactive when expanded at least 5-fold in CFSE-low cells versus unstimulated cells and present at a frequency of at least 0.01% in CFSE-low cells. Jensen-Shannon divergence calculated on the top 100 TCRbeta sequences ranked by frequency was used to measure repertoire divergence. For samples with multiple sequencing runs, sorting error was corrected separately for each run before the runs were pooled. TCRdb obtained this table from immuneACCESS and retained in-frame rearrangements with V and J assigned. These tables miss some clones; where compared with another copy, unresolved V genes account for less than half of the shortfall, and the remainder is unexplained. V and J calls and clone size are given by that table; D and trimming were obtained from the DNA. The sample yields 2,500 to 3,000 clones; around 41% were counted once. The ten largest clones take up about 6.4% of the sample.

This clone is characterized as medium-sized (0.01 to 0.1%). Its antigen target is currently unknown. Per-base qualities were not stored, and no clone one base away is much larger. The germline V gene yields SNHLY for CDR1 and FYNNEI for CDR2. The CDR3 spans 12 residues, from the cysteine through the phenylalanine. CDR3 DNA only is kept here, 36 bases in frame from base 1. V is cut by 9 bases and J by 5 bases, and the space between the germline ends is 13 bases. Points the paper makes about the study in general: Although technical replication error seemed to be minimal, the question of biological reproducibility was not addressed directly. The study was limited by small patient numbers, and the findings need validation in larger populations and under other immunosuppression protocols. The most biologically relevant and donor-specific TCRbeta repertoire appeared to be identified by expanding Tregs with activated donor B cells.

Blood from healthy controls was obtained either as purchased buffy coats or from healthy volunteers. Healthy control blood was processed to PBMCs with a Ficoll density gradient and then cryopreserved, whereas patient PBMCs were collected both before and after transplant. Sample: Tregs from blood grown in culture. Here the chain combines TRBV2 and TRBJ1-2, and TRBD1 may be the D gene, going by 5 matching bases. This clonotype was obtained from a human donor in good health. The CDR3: CASSGTAYGYTF. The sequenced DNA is TGTGCCAGTTCCGGGACGGCGTATGGCTACACCTTC.